This is a list of T cell receptor beta chains from one sample in a study of T cell clonotyping in hematopoietic cell transplantation. Sequencing used immunoSEQ multiplex PCR; TCRdb keeps in-frame clones, though not all of them. This sample has some 26,000 clones, with 82% found just once. Material: peripheral blood mononuclear cells, obtained before stem cell transplant. The receptors stem from a man in his forties with acute myeloid leukemia. Some clones in this sample may be carry-over from other donors' samples. Each CDR3 is given without its conserved first and last residue. The order of the fields is V gene, clone size, CDR3 protein. Size tells how often a clone was seen (once, few, many) or the class of an expanded clone, and some rows leave it out.

v_call: TRBV28
clone_size: .
cdr3_aa: ASSLSRNSYNQPQH

v_call: TRBV5-1
clone_size: once
cdr3_aa: ASRTDSYNEQF

v_call: TRBV5-1
clone_size: once
cdr3_aa: ASSLVSQGGNEKLF

v_call: TRBV6-5
clone_size: once
cdr3_aa: ASSSLSEGPYEQY

v_call: TRBV28
clone_size: .
cdr3_aa: ASSLTETQETQY

v_call: TRBV9
clone_size: .
cdr3_aa: ASSVEPAPQETQY

v_call: TRBV5-4
clone_size: .
cdr3_aa: ASSLTASYEQY

v_call: TRBV4-3
clone_size: .
cdr3_aa: ASSTDRGGYNEQF

v_call: TRBV10-1
clone_size: .
cdr3_aa: ASSGSGTSYNEQF

v_call: TRBV5-6
clone_size: .
cdr3_aa: ASSFGRNTEAF

v_call: TRBV10-3
clone_size: once
cdr3_aa: AIRDPGVAGITDTQY

v_call: TRBV4-2
clone_size: .
cdr3_aa: ASSHSREGQETQY

v_call: TRBV7-3
clone_size: .
cdr3_aa: ASSLSGGGGTDTQY

v_call: TRBV11-2
clone_size: .
cdr3_aa: ASSAGWKAF

v_call: TRBV6-5
clone_size: .
cdr3_aa: ASSYLPSGPSPLH

v_call: TRBV6-1
clone_size: few
cdr3_aa: ASSEAPGQGVAGAPTDTQY

v_call: TRBV23-1
clone_size: .
cdr3_aa: ASTQGDRVNYGYT

v_call: TRBV6-6
clone_size: .
cdr3_aa: ASSYPDGNTQY

v_call: TRBV7-9
clone_size: .
cdr3_aa: ASSLTNPGTFYGYT

v_call: TRBV2
clone_size: .
cdr3_aa: ASSDFSSGQGLNEQY